Each of the 2 T cell receptor beta chains below was sequenced from the same sample in a study of blood T cells in healthy people across ages. Then a second PCR, running roughly 7 to 11 cycles, was carried out with a sample-barcoded 5' primer and a J-beta primer mix. TCRdb analysed the 5' RACE reads with MiXCR anew, one entry per CDR3 protein. The sample gives about 970,000 distinct CDR3 sequences, roughly half of which show up once; over 20% is in the top ten. The sample consisted of blood. Receptor source: a woman aged 60-75 years in good health.

The chain joins TRBV11-2 to TRBJ2-5; tentatively, D is TRBD1 (5 bases). Deletions cut 4 bases from V and 1 base from J, with 13 bases between. This CDR3 has 15 amino acids. Germline assignment: CDR1 SGHAT and CDR2 FQNNGV. The CDR3 protein is CASSSITGIQETQYF. The CDR3 region has the DNA TGTGCCAGCAGCTCAATAACAGGAATCCAAGAGACCCAGTACTTC.

This clonotype was picked up a small number of times. The chain couples TRBV20-1 to TRBJ2-6; 7 bases match TRBD1. This CDR3 has 15 residues. Losses at the gene ends were 6 bases for V and 2 bases for J; bases not matched to a gene: 7. Germline V gene sequence: CDR1 DFQATT, CDR2 SNEGSKA (reference sequence). Here the CDR3 DNA reads TGCAGTGCCCCTGGGACAGCGACTGGGGCCAACGTCCTGACTTTC. This codes for CSAPGTATGANVLTF.